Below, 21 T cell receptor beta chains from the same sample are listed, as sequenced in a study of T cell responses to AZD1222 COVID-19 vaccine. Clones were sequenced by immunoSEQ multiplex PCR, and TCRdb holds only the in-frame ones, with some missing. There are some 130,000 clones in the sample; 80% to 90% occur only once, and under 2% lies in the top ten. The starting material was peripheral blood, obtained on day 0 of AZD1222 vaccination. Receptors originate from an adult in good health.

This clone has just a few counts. CDR3 in amino acids: CASSMGEGMYGYTF. Here the CDR3 DNA reads TGTGCCAGTAGTATGGGCGAAGGCATGTATGGCTACACCTTC. The chain combines TRBV19 with TRBJ1-2; the D is unclear. The germline V gene encodes CDR1 LNHDA and CDR2 SQIVND (reference sequence). The CDR3 extends over 14 amino acids. The V end was cut by 3 bases, the J end by 5 bases, with 13 bases between.

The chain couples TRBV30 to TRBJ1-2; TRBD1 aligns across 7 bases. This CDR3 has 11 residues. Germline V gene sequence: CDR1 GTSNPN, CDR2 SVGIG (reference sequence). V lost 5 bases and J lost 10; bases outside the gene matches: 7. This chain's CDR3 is CAWVTGVDYTF. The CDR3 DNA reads TGTGCCTGGGTTACAGGGGTGGACTACACCTTC.

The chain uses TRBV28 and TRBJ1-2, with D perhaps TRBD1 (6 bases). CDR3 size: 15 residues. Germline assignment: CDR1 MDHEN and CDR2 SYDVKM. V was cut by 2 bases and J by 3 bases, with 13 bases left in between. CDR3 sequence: CASSLAGGADYGYTF. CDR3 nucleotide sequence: TGTGCCAGCAGTTTAGCGGGGGGCGCCGACTATGGCTACACCTTC.

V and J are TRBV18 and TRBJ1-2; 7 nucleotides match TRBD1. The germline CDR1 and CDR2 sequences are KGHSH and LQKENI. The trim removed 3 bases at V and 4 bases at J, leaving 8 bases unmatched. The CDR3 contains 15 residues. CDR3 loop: CASSPSGTALYGYTF. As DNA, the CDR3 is TGTGCCAGCTCACCCTCCGGGACAGCTCTCTATGGCTACACCTTC.

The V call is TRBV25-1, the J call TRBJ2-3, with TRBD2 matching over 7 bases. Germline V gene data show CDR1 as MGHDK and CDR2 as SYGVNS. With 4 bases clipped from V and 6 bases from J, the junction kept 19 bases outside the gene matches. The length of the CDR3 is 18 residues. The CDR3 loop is CASSGNLPRLAGEDTQYF. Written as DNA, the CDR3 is TGTGCCAGCAGTGGTAACTTACCGAGACTAGCCGGGGAGGATACGCAGTATTTT. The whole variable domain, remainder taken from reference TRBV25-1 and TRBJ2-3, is EADIYQTPRYLVIGTGKKITLECSQTMGHDKMYWYQQDPGMELHLIHYSYGVNSTEKGDLSSESTVSRIRTEHFPLTLESARPSHTSQYLCASSGNLPRLAGEDTQYFGPGTRLTVL.

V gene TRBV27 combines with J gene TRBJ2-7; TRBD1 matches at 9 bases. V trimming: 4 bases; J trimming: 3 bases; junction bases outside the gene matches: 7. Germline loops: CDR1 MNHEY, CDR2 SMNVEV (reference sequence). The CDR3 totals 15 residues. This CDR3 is CASSSRDRVRYEQYF. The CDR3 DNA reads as TGTGCCAGCAGTTCCCGGGACAGGGTACGCTACGAGCAGTACTTC.

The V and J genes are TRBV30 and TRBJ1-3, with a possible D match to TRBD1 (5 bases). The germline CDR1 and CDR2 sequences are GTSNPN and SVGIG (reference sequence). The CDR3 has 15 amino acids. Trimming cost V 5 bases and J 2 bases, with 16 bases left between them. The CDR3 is CAWGRPQGAGNTIYF. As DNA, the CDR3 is TGTGCCTGGGGGCGCCCCCAGGGAGCTGGAAACACCATATATTTT.

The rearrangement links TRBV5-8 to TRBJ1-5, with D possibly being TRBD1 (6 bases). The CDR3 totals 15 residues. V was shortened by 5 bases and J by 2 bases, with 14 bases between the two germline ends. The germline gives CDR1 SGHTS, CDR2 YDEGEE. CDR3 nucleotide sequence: TGTGCCAGCAGTCCCGGGACATTGGGCAATCAGCCCCAGCATTTT. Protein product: CASSPGTLGNQPQHF.

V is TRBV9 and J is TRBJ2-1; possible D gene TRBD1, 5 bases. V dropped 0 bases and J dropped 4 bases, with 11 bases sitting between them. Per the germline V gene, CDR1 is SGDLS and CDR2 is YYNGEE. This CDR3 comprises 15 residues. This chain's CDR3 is CASSVDGQNYNEQFF. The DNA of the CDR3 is TGTGCCAGCAGCGTAGACGGACAAAATTACAATGAGCAGTTCTTC.

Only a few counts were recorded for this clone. The CDR3 loop reads CASSKGGNTIYF. The DNA for the CDR3 is TGTGCCAGCAGCAAGGGTGGAAACACCATATATTTT. The chain carries TRBV6-5 and TRBJ1-3; D remains unclear. CDR1 and CDR2 (germline): MNHEY, SVGAGI. The V and J ends lost 6 bases and 3 bases respectively, with 6 bases between them. The CDR3 loop spans 12 amino acids.

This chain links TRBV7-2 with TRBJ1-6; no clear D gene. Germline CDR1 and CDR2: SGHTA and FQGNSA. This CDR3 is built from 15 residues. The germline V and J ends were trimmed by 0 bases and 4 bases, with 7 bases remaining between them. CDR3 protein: CASSLAFSYNSPLHF. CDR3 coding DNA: TGTGCCAGCAGCTTAGCTTTCAGTTATAATTCACCCCTCCACTTT.

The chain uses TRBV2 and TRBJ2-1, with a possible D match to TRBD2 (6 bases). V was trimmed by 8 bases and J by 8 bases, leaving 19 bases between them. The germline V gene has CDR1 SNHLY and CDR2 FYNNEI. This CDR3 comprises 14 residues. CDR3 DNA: TGTGCCAGCGAACCATCTCCCGGGGGTTATGAGCAGTTCTTC. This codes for CASEPSPGGYEQFF.

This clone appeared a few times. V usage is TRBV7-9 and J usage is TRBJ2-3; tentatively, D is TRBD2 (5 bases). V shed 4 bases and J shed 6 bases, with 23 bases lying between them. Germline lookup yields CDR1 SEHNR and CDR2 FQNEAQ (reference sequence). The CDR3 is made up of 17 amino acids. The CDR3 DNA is TGTGCCAGCAGCTCACACGGACGGAGCGGTTTTGATGATACGCAGTATTTT. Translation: CASSSHGRSGFDDTQYF.

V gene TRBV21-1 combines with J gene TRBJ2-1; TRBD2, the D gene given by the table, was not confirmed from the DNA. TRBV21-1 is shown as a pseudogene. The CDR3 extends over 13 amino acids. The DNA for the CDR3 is TGTGCCAGCAGCAAAGAGCGGAGAAATGAGCAGTTCTTC. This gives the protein CASSKERRNEQFF.

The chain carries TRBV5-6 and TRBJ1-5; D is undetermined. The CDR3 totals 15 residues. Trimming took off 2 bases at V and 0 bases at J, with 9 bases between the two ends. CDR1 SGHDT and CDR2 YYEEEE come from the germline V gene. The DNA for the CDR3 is TGTGCCAGCAGCTTCCGGGGATATAGCAATCAGCCCCAGCATTTT. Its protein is CASSFRGYSNQPQHF.

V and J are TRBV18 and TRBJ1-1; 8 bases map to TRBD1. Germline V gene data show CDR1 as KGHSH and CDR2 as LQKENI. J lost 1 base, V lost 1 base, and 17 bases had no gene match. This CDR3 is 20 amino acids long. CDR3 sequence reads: CASSPLSSRQGASSNTEAFF. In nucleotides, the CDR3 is TGTGCCAGCTCACCACTCTCGTCTAGGCAGGGGGCATCGTCGAACACTGAAGCTTTCTTT.

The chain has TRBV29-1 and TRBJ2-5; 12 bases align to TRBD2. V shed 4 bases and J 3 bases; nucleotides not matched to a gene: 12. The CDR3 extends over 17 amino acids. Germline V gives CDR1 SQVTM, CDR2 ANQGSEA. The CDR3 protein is CSVGWGLAGNPKETQYF. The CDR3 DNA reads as TGCAGCGTTGGGTGGGGACTAGCGGGTAATCCGAAAGAGACCCAGTACTTC.

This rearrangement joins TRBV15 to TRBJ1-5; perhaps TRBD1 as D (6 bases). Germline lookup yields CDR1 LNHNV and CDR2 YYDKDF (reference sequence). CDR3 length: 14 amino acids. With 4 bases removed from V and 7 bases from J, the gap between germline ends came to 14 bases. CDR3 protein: CATSISGAGQPQHF. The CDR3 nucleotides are TGTGCCACCAGCATTTCAGGGGCCGGGCAGCCCCAGCATTTT.

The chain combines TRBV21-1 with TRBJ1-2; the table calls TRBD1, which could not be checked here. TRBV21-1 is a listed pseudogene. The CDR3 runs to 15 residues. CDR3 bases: TGTGCCAGCAGCAAAGTGTTCAACAGTAACTATGGCTACACCTTC. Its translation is CASSKVFNSNYGYTF.

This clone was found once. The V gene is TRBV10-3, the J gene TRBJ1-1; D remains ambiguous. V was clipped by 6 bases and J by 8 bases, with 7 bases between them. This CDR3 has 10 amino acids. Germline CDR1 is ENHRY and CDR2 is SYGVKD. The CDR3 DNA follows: TGTGCCATCAGCCCTCGAGAAGCTTTCTTT. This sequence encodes CAISPREAFF.

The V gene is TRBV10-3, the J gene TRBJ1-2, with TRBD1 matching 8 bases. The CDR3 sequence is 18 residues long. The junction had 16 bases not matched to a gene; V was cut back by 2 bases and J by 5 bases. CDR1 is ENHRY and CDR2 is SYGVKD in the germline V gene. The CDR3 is CAISERKTGVSDWYGYTF. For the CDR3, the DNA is TGTGCCATCAGTGAGAGAAAGACAGGGGTGAGCGATTGGTATGGCTACACCTTC.